Listed here is a single TCR beta chain. The sample comes from a study of blood T cell repertoires in COVID-19. Germline V gene data show CDR1 as SGHRS and CDR2 as YFSETQ. V gave up 0 bases and J gave up 4 bases, with 13 bases separating them. CDR3 length: 16 amino acids. The data were produced by immunoSEQ multiplex PCR, yet TCRdb's version contains in-frame clones alone and is incomplete. In the table there are approximately 100,000 clones, 75% to 90% of which are singletons. Sequences were obtained from peripheral blood. This TCR was recovered from a woman aged 45-60 years with acute or convalescent COVID-19. The genes are TRBV5-1 and TRBJ2-2; D may be TRBD2 (6 bases). CDR3 amino acids: CASSLERGRITGELFF. CDR3 DNA: TGCGCCAGCAGCTTGGAACGGGGGAGGATCACCGGGGAGCTGTTTTTT.